This T cell receptor beta chain was captured in a study of patients and donors after allogeneic stem cell transplantation. The CDR3 runs to 14 residues. Between the trimmed V and J ends, which lost 3 bases and 3 bases, there was a span of 12 bases. Germline CDR1 and CDR2: MDHEN and SYDVKM. TCRdb re-analysed the RT-PCR reads in MiXCR, keeping a single row per CDR3 protein. The sample shows 90,000 to 120,000 distinct CDR3 sequences, over 30% of them seen only once. Sequencing was performed on blood, either unsorted or a sorted T cell fraction (not recorded which). The receptor was isolated from a human donor who was either an allogeneic HSCT recipient or a stem cell or donor lymphocyte infusion donor (not recorded which). It is not recorded whose cells these are; they may come from a transplant donor. V gene TRBV28 combines with J gene TRBJ2-7; possibly TRBD2 for D (6 bases). Here the CDR3 reads CASSFGGINYEQYF. CDR3 nucleotides: TGTGCCAGCAGTTTCGGAGGGATAAACTACGAGCAGTACTTC.